This TCR beta chain was obtained from a study of blood T cells in healthy people across ages. The sample holds a few counts of this clonotype. Its antigen is as yet unknown. Points from the study as a whole: The diversity estimates, figures obtained from one million T cells, were considered underestimates.

Each donor supplied around 10 milliliters of peripheral blood. Then a second PCR, running roughly 7 to 11 cycles, was carried out with a sample-barcoded 5' primer and a J-beta primer mix. MiXCR, applied by TCRdb to the 5' RACE reads, yields one record per CDR3 protein. The table lists 650,000 to 700,000 distinct CDR3 sequences, around 52% of them singletons. The TCR was taken from a woman of 80 years or more in good health. The specimen was blood.

CDR3 loop: CSVEGRGREMNTEAFF. The CDR3, as DNA: TGCAGCGTTGAAGGCAGGGGACGCGAAATGAACACTGAAGCTTTCTTT. The rearrangement uses TRBV29-1 and TRBJ1-1; D is possibly TRBD1 (6 bases). The V and J ends lost 1 base and 0 bases respectively, with 15 bases between them. Looked up from germline, CDR1 is SQVTM and CDR2 is ANQGSEA. This CDR3 contains 16 residues.